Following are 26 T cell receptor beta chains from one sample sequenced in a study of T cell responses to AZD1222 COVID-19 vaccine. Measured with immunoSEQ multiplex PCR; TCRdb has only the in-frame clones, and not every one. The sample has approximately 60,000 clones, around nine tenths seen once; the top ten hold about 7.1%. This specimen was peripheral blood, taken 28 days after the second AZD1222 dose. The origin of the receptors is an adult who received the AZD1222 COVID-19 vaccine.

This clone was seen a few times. CDR3 in amino acids: CATRKTGNTEAFF. CDR3 DNA sequence: TGTGCCACCAGAAAGACAGGAAACACTGAAGCTTTCTTT. This rearrangement joins TRBV24-1 to TRBJ1-1; D may be TRBD1 (6 bases). Deletions cut 7 bases from V and 2 bases from J, with 10 bases between. Germline values: CDR1 KGHDR, CDR2 SFDVKD. The CDR3 loop spans 13 amino acids.

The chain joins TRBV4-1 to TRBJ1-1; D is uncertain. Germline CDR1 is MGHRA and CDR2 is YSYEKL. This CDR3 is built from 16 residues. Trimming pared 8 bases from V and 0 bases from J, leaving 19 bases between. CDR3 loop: CASGFSGRQMNTEAFF. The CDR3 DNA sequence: TGCGCCAGCGGTTTTTCGGGGAGGCAAATGAACACTGAAGCTTTCTTT.

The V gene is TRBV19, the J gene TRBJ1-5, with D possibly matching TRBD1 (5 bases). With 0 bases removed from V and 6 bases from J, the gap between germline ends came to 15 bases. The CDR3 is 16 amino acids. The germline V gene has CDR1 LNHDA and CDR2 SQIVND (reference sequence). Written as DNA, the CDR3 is TGTGCCAGTAGTATAGATCGGGGGGTTCTGGGTCAGCCCCAGCATTTT. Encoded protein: CASSIDRGVLGQPQHF.

Written as DNA, the CDR3 is TGTGCCAGCAGTCTTCCGTCCGTCTACGAGCAGTACTTC. Protein: CASSLPSVYEQYF. The rearrangement joins TRBV2 to TRBJ2-7, with no clear D. The CDR3 consists of 13 residues. Looked up from germline, CDR1 is SNHLY and CDR2 is FYNNEI. V lost 5 bases, J lost 3 bases, and 11 bases lay in between.

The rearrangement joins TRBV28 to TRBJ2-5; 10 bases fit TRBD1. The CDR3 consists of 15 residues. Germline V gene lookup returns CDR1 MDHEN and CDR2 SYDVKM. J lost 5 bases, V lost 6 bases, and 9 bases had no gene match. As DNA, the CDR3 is TGTGCCAGCAGATCGACAGGGGGCGTACGGGAGACCCAGTACTTC. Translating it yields CASRSTGGVRETQYF.

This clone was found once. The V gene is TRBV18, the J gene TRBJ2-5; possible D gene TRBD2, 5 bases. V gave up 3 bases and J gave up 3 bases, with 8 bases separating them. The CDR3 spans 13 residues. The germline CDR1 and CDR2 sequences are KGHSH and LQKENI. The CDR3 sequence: CASSPDGEETQYF. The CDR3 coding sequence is TGTGCCAGCTCACCTGACGGGGAAGAGACCCAGTACTTC.

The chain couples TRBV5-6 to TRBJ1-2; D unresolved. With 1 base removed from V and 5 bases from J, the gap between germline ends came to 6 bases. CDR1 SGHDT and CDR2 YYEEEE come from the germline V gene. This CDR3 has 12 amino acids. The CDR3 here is CASSLMGYGYTF. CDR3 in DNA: TGTGCCAGCAGCTTGATGGGTTATGGCTACACCTTC. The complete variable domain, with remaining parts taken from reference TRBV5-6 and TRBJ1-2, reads DAGVTQSPTHLIKTRGQQVTLRCSPKSGHDTVSWYQQALGQGPQFIFQYYEEEERQRGNFPDRFSGHQFPNYSSELNVNALLLGDSALYLCASSLMGYGYTFGSGTRLTVV.

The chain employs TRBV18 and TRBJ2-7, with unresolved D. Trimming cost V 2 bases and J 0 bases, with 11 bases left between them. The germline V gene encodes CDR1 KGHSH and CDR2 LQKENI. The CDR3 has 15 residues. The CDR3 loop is CASSPNPRSSYEQYF. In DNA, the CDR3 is TGTGCCAGCTCACCAAACCCGCGAAGCTCCTACGAGCAGTACTTC.

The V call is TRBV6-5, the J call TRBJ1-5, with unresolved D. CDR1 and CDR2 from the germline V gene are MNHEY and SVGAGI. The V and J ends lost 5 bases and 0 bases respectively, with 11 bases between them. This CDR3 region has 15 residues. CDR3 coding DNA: TGTGCCAGCAGTCAGACACCGTATAGCAATCAGCCCCAGCATTTT. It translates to CASSQTPYSNQPQHF.

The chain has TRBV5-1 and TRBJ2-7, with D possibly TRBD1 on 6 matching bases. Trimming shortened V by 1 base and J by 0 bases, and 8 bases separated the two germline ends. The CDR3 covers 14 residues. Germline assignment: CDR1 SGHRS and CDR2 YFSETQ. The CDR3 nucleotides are TGCGCCAGCAGCTTGTTGGACAGCTCCTACGAGCAGTACTTC. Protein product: CASSLLDSSYEQYF.

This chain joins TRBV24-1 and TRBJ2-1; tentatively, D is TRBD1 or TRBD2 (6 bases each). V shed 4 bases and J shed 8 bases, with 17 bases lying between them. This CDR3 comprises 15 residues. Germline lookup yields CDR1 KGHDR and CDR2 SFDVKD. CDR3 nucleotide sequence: TGTGCCACCAGTGAGGTTAGGGGGGCTAGCCATGAGCAGTTCTTC. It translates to CATSEVRGASHEQFF.

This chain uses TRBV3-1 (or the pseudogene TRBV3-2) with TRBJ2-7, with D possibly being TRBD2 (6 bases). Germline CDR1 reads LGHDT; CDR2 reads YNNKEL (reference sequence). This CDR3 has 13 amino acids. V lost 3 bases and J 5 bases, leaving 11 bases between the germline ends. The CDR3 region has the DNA TGTGCCAGCAGCCATCTCAGGGAGGACGAGCAGTACTTC. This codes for CASSHLREDEQYF.

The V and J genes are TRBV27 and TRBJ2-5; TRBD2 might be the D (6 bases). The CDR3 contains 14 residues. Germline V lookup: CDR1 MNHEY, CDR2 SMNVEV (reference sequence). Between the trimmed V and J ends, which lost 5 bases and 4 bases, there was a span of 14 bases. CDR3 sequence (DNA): TGTGCCAGCAGTGGTCTAGCGTGGGGAGAGACCCAGTACTTC. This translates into CASSGLAWGETQYF.

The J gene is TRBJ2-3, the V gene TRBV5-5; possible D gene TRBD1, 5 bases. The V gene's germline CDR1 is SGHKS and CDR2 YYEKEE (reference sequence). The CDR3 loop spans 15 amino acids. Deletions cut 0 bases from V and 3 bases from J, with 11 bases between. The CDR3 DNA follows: TGTGCCAGCAGCTTGGGGGGCCCAGGAACAGATACGCAGTATTTT. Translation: CASSLGGPGTDTQYF. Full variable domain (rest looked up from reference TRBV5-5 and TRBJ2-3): DAGVTQSPTHLIKTRGQQVTLRCSPISGHKSVSWYQQVLGQGPQFIFQYYEKEERGRGNFPDRFSARQFPNYSSELNVNALLLGDSALYLCASSLGGPGTDTQYFGPGTRLTVL.

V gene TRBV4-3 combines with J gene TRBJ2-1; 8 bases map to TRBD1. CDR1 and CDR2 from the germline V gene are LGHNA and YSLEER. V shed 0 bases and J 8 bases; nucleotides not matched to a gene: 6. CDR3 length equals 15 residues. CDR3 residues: CASSQDWTGIYEQFF. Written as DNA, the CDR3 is TGCGCCAGCAGCCAAGATTGGACAGGGATATATGAGCAGTTCTTC.

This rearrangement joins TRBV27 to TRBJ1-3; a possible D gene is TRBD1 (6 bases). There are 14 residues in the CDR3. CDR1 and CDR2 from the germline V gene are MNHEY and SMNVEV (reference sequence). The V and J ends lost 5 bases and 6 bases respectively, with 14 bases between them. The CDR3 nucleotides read TGTGCCAGCAGTCTCACAGGGTTTGAAAACACCATATATTTT. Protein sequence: CASSLTGFENTIYF.

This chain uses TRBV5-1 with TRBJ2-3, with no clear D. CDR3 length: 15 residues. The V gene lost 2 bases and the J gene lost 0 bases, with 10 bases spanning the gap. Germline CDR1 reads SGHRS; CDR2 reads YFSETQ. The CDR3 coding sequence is TGCGCCAGCAGCTTTGTTATAGGAAGCACAGATACGCAGTATTTT. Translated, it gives CASSFVIGSTDTQYF.

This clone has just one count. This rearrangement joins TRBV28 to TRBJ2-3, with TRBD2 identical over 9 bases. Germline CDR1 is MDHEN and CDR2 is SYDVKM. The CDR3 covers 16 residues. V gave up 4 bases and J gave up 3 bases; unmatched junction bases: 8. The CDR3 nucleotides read TGTGCCAGCAGTTCCCCCGCGGGAGGGGGAACAGATACGCAGTATTTT. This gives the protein CASSSPAGGGTDTQYF.

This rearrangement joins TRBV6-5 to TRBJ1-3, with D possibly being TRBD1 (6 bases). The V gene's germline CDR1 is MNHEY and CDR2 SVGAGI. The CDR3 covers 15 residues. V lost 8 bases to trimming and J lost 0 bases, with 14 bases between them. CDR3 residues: CASSFNRASGNTIYF. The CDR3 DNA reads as TGTGCCAGCTCCTTTAACAGGGCCTCTGGAAACACCATATATTTT.

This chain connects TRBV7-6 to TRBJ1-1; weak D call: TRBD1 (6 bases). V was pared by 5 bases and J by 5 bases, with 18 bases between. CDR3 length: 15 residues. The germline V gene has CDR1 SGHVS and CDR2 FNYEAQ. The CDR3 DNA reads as TGTGCCAGCAGCCTAAGTACCGGACAGCGGACTGAAGCTTTCTTT. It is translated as CASSLSTGQRTEAFF.

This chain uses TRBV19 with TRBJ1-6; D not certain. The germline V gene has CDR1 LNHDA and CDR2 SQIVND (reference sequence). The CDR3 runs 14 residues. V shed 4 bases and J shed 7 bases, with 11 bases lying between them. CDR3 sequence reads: CASSRLAGNSPLHF. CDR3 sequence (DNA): TGTGCCAGTAGTAGGTTGGCTGGAAATTCACCCCTCCACTTT. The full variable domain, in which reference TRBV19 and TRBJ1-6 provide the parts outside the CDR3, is DGGITQSPKYLFRKEGQNVTLSCEQNLNHDAMYWYRQDPGQGLRLIYYSQIVNDFQKGDIAEGYSVSREKKESFPLTVTSAQKNPTAFYLCASSRLAGNSPLHFGNGTRLTVT.

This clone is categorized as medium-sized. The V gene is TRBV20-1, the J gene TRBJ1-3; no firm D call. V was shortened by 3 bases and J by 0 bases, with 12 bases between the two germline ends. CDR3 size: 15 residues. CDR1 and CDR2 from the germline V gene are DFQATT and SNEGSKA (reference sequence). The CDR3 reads CSASMGTDSGNTIYF. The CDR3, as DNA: TGCAGTGCTAGTATGGGCACCGACTCTGGAAACACCATATATTTT.

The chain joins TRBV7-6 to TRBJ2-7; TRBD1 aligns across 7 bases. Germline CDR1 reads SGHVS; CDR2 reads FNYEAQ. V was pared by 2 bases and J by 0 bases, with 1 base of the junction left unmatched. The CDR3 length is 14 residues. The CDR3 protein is CASSLWDSSYEQYF. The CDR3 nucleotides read TGTGCCAGCAGCTTATGGGACAGCTCCTACGAGCAGTACTTC. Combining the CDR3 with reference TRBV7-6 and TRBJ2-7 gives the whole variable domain GAGVSQSPRYKVTKRGQDVALRCDPISGHVSLYWYRQALGQGPEFLTYFNYEAQQDKSGLPNDRFSAERPEGSISTLTIQRTEQRDSAMYRCASSLWDSSYEQYFGPGTRLTVT.

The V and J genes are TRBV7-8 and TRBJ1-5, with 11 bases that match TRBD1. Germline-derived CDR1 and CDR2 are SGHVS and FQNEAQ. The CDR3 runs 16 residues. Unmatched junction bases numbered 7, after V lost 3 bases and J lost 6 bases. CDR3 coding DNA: TGTGCCAGCAGCTTGGGAGGGGACAGGGGGAGTCAGCCCCAGCATTTT. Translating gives CASSLGGDRGSQPQHF.

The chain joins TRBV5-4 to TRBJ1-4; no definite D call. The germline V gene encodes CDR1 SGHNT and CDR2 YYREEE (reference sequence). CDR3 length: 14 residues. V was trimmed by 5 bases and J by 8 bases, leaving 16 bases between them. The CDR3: CASSFDQTSEKLFF. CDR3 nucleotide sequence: TGTGCCAGCAGTTTCGACCAGACGTCGGAAAAACTGTTTTTT.

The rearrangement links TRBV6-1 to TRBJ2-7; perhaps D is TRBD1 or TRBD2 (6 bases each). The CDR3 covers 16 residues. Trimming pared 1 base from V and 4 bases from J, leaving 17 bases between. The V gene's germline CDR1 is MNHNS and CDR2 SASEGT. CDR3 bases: TGTGCCAGCAGTGAAGGGTGGGGGGCAGGATCTTACGAGCAGTACTTC. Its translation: CASSEGWGAGSYEQYF.